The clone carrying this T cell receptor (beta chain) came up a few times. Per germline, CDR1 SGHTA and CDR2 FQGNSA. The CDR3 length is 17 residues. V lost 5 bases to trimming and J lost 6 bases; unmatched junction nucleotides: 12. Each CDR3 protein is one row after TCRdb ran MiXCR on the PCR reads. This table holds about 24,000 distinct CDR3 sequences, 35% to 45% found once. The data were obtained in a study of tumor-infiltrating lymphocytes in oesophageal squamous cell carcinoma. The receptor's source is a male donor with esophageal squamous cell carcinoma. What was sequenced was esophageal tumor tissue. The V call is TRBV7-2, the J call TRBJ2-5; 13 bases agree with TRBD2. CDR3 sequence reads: CASSQGLAGTVGKTQYF. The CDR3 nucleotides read TGTGCCAGCAGCCAGGGACTAGCGGGAACAGTCGGGAAGACCCAGTACTTC.